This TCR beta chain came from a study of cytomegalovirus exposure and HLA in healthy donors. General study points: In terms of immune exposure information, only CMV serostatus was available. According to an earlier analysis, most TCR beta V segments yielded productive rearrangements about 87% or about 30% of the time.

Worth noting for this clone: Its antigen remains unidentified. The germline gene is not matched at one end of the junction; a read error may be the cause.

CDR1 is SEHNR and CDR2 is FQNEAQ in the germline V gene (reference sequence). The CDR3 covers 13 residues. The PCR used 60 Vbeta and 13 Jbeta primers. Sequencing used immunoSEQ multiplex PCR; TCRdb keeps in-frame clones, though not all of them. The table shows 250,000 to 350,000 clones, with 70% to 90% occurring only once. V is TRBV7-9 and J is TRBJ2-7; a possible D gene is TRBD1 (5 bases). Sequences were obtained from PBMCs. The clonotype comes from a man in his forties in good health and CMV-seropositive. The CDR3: CSSSNQGLHEQYF. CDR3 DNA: TGTTCCAGCAGTAACCAGGGTCTCCACGAGCAGTACTTC.